This note documents a single TCR beta chain sequence. Its antigen is unidentified. The source of the sample is a study of OX40 agonist ivuxolimab in advanced cancers. At the level of the study: Dose-escalation cases comprised hepatocellular carcinoma, melanoma, renal cell or head and neck cancer. Study-level findings and limits: Doses of 0.1 to 3.0 mg/kg were accompanied by clonal expansion of CD4+ and CD8+ blood T cells by week 6. Individuals who were partial responders at 0.1-3.0 mg/kg had clonal expansion that ranked among the lowest.

Some clones are missing from TCRdb's copy, which holds only in-frame ones; the method was immunoSEQ multiplex PCR. The sample holds around 49,000 clones, around nine tenths seen once. The CDR3 has 15 amino acids. Germline CDR1 reads SGDLS; CDR2 reads YYNGEE. V was shortened by 3 bases and J by 1 base, with 13 bases between the two germline ends. The sequence was collected from an adult with an advanced solid tumor such as melanoma, head and neck, liver or kidney cancer. The sequencing used CD4+ or CD8+ T cells sorted from blood, collected in a trial of the OX40 agonist ivuxolimab. This rearrangement joins TRBV9 to TRBJ1-1; no firm D call. This chain's CDR3 is CASSARGGRNTEAFF. The CDR3 region has the DNA TGTGCCAGCAGCGCCCGGGGAGGGAGGAACACTGAAGCTTTCTTT.